What follows describes a single T cell receptor (beta chain). What it recognizes is unknown. Receiving focal radiation plus CTLA-4 blockade with ipilimumab were patients who had chemo-refractory metastatic non-small-cell lung cancer. This record comes from a study of radiotherapy plus CTLA-4 blockade in lung cancer. Study in general: Disease control was seen in 30% to 35% of patients, objective responses in 15% to 20%. Study results and caveats: After treatment with radiotherapy plus ipilimumab, TCR clones that came from the tumor expanded in blood. How blood T cell clones changed early, along with interferon-beta, reportedly forecast response best.

Measured with immunoSEQ multiplex PCR; TCRdb has only the in-frame clones, and not every one. Here the sample spans about 28,000 clones, approximately 79% being singletons. In germline, CDR1 is MRHNA, CDR2 SNTAGT. This CDR3 comprises 14 residues. The V end was cut by 0 bases, the J end by 2 bases, with 4 bases between. J is TRBJ2-2 and V is TRBV6-4, with D unresolved. The clonotype was recovered from a human donor with non-small cell lung cancer who had stable disease on radiotherapy plus ipilimumab. Here the sequenced sample was peripheral blood, taken from a patient treated with radiotherapy plus ipilimumab. CDR3 sequence reads: CASSDSPNTGELFF. CDR3 coding DNA: TGTGCCAGCAGTGACTCCCCCAACACCGGGGAGCTGTTTTTT.